The 15 T cell receptor beta chains below all came from one sample that was sequenced in a study of blood T cell repertoires in COVID-19. This table comes from immunoSEQ multiplex PCR, and its TCRdb copy is limited to in-frame clones, with some not included. Of tens of thousands of clones in the sample, over 70% were seen once. The sample taken for sequencing was peripheral blood. These receptors all come from a human donor in a cohort sampled during active COVID-19.

The J gene is TRBJ1-1, the V gene TRBV2; D is uncertain. The germline V gene encodes CDR1 SNHLY and CDR2 FYNNEI. V was shortened by 8 bases and J by 6 bases, with 19 bases between the two germline ends. CDR3 length: 14 residues. In DNA form, the CDR3 reads TGTGCCAGCCTACTTTTGCTGGGCGTGGCTGAAGCTTTCTTT. Translated: CASLLLLGVAEAFF.

The genes are TRBV2 and TRBJ2-5, with a tentative D call TRBD1 (6 bases). V dropped 9 bases and J dropped 2 bases, with 16 bases sitting between them. This CDR3 is built from 14 residues. In germline, CDR1 is SNHLY, CDR2 FYNNEI. CDR3: CASARGDYQETQYF. CDR3 sequence (DNA): TGTGCCAGTGCCAGGGGCGACTATCAAGAGACCCAGTACTTC. Full variable domain (remainder filled in from reference TRBV2 and TRBJ2-5): EPEVTQTPSHQVTQMGQEVILRCVPISNHLYFYWYRQILGQKVEFLVSFYNNEISEKSEIFDDQFSVERPDGSNFTLKIRSTKLEDSAMYFCASARGDYQETQYFGPGTRLLVL.

This clone was seen only once. The V call is TRBV18, the J call TRBJ2-7, with 12 bases identical to TRBD2. Germline V lookup: CDR1 KGHSH, CDR2 LQKENI. The CDR3 is 16 amino acids. Unmatched junction bases numbered 2, after V lost 0 bases and J lost 2 bases. The CDR3 sequence is CASSPPTSGGTYEQYF. DNA of the CDR3: TGTGCCAGCTCACCACCGACTAGCGGGGGTACCTACGAGCAGTACTTC. The full variable domain, its missing parts supplied by reference TRBV18 and TRBJ2-7, is NAGVMQNPRHLVRRRGQEARLRCSPMKGHSHVYWYRQLPEEGLKFMVYLQKENIIDESGMPKERFSAEFPKEGPSILRIQQVVRGDSAAYFCASSPPTSGGTYEQYFGPGTRLTVT.

This clone came up once. At the DNA level, this CDR3 is encoded by other sequences in the same sample as well. The chain carries TRBV19 and TRBJ1-1, with TRBD1 as a possible D gene (5 bases). The germline CDR1 and CDR2 sequences are LNHDA and SQIVND (reference sequence). The V gene lost 3 bases and the J gene lost 0 bases, with 8 bases spanning the gap. This CDR3 contains 14 residues. The CDR3 nucleotides read TGTGCCAGTAGTATGCAGGGCATGAACACTGAAGCTTTCTTT. As protein: CASSMQGMNTEAFF.

CDR3 nucleotide sequence: TGCGCCAGCAGCTTCACTAGCGGAGACAACACCGGGGAGCTGTTTTTT. Protein: CASSFTSGDNTGELFF. V and J are TRBV5-1 and TRBJ2-2; TRBD2 agrees at 8 bases. The CDR3 loop spans 16 amino acids. Looked up from germline, CDR1 is SGHRS and CDR2 is YFSETQ. Trimming removed 2 bases from V and 2 bases from J; junction bases left unmatched: 5.

The rearrangement uses TRBV5-8 and TRBJ2-5, with D possibly matching TRBD2 (5 bases). The germline CDR1 and CDR2 sequences are SGHTS and YDEGEE. The CDR3 loop spans 13 amino acids. The V gene lost 2 bases and the J gene lost 4 bases, with 9 bases spanning the gap. CDR3 coding DNA: TGTGCCAGCAGCTTTGGTAGCGTAGAGACCCAGTACTTC. It specifies CASSFGSVETQYF.

V usage is TRBV2 and J usage is TRBJ2-1; 8 bases map to TRBD2. The germline CDR1 and CDR2 sequences are SNHLY and FYNNEI. Trimming at V came to 3 bases and at J to 7 bases, leaving 5 bases not matched to a gene. This CDR3 region has 14 residues. The CDR3 reads CASSDRGGENEQFF. CDR3 sequence (DNA): TGTGCCAGCAGTGACCGGGGGGGCGAGAATGAGCAGTTCTTC.

The rearrangement uses TRBV5-1 and TRBJ2-3; 9 bases line up with TRBD2. Germline V gene data show CDR1 as SGHRS and CDR2 as YFSETQ. This CDR3 has 14 amino acids. The V gene end was trimmed by 6 bases and the J gene end by 2 bases; junction bases not matched to a gene: 4. The CDR3 here is CASNAGGPTDTQYF. CDR3 nucleotides: TGCGCCAGCAACGCGGGAGGGCCCACAGATACGCAGTATTTT.

V is TRBV11-3 and J is TRBJ2-2; 12 nucleotides align to TRBD1. The CDR3 spans 15 residues. With 9 bases clipped from V and 7 bases from J, the junction kept 9 bases outside the gene matches. Per the germline V gene, CDR1 is SGHNT and CDR2 is YENEEA. In DNA, the CDR3 is TGTGCCAGTCAGAGCGGGACAGGGGGCAACGGGGAGCTGTTTTTT. It yields the protein CASQSGTGGNGELFF.

The chain combines TRBV27 with TRBJ2-7, with 11 nucleotides matching TRBD1. J lost 4 bases, V lost 6 bases, and 11 bases had no gene match. CDR1 and CDR2 (germline): MNHEY, SMNVEV (reference sequence). This CDR3 contains 16 residues. CDR3 region: CASRPTGGQGVYEQYF. CDR3 DNA sequence: TGTGCCAGCAGACCCACGGGGGGACAGGGGGTTTACGAGCAGTACTTC.

The chain joins TRBV19 to TRBJ2-1, with 8 bases identical to TRBD2. This CDR3 spans 16 amino acids. J gave up 8 bases and V 5 bases, and 14 bases lay outside the gene matches. Looked up from germline, CDR1 is LNHDA and CDR2 is SQIVND (reference sequence). The CDR3 loop reads CASSPTTSGAQDEQFF. The CDR3 DNA is TGTGCCAGTAGTCCGACCACTAGCGGAGCCCAGGATGAGCAGTTCTTC.

V is TRBV19 and J is TRBJ2-5, with 8 nucleotides matching TRBD1. CDR1 LNHDA and CDR2 SQIVND come from the germline V gene (reference sequence). This CDR3 comprises 14 residues. Trimming took 5 bases from V and 2 from J; bases not matched to a gene: 4. The CDR3 DNA sequence: TGTGCCAGTAGTCCCCGGACAGGGCAAGAGACCCAGTACTTC. Its protein is CASSPRTGQETQYF.

The V call is TRBV24-1, the J call TRBJ2-3; the D gene is possibly TRBD1 (5 bases). Germline V gene sequence: CDR1 KGHDR, CDR2 SFDVKD. The V and J ends lost 1 base and 6 bases respectively, with 13 bases between them. The CDR3 extends over 15 amino acids. The CDR3 protein is CATSDLGQGGDTQYF. Here the CDR3 DNA reads TGTGCCACCAGTGATTTAGGGCAGGGTGGGGATACGCAGTATTTT.

The V call is TRBV5-1, the J call TRBJ2-7; D perhaps matches TRBD1 (6 bases). Germline values: CDR1 SGHRS, CDR2 YFSETQ. There are 15 residues in the CDR3. The V gene lost 3 bases and the J gene lost 1 base, with 14 bases spanning the gap. This CDR3 is CASSYQPTGSYEQYF. CDR3 bases: TGCGCCAGCAGCTACCAACCTACAGGGTCCTACGAGCAGTACTTC.

This chain links TRBV5-1 with TRBJ2-7, with D perhaps TRBD1 (6 bases). Trimming left V 7 bases short and J 3 bases short, with 20 bases between. The CDR3 is 15 amino acids. Germline V gives CDR1 SGHRS, CDR2 YFSETQ. CDR3 DNA: TGCGCCAGCCGCCAGGGGCCACGGGAAGTCTACGAGCAGTACTTC. Its translation: CASRQGPREVYEQYF.